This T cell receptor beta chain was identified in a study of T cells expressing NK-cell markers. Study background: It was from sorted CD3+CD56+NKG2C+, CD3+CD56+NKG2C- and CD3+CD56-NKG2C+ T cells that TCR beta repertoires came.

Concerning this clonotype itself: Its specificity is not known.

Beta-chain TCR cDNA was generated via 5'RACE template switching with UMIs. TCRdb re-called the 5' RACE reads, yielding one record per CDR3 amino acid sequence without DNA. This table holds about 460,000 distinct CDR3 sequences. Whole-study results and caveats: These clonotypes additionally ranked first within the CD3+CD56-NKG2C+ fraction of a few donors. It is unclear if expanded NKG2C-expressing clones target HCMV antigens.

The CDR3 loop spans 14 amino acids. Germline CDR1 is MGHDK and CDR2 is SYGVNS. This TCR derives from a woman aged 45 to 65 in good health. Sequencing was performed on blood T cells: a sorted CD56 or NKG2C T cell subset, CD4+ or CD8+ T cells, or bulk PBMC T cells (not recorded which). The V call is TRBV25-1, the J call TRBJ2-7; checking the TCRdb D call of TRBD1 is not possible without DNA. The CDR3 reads CASGIRDRIHEQYF.